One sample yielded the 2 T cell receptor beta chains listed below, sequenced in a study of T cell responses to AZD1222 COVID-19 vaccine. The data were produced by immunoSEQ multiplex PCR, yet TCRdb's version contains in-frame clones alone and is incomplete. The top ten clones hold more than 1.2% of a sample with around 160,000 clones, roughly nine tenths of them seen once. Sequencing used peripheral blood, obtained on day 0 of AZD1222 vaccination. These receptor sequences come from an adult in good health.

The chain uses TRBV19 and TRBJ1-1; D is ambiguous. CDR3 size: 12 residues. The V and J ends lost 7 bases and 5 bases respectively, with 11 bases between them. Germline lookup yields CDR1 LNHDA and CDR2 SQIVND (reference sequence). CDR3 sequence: CASKTIRTEAFF. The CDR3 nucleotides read TGTGCCAGTAAGACAATAAGGACTGAAGCTTTCTTT.

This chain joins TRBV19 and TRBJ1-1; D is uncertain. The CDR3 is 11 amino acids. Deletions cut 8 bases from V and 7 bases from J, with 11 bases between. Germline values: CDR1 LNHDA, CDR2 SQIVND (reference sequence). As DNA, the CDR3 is TGTGCCAGTGGTGGTTCACTTGAAGCTTTCTTT. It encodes CASGGSLEAFF.